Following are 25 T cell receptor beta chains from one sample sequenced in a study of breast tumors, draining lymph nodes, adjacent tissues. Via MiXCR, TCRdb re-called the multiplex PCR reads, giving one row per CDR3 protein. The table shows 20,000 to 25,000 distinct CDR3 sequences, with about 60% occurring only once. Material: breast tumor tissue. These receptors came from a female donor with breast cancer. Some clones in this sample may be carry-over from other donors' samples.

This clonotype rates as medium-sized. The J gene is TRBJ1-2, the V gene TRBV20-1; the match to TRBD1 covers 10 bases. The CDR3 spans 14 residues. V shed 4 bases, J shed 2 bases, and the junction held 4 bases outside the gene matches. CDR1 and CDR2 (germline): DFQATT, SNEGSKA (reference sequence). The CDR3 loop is CSANPTGGNYGYTF. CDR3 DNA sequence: TGCAGTGCTAACCCGACAGGGGGCAACTATGGCTACACCTTC.

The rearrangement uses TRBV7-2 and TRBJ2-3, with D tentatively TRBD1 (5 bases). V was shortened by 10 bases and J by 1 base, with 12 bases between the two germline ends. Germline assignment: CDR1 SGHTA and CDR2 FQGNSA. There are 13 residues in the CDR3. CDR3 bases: TGTGCCACCCAGGGTGGGGGCACAGATACGCAGTATTTT. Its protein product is CATQGGGTDTQYF.

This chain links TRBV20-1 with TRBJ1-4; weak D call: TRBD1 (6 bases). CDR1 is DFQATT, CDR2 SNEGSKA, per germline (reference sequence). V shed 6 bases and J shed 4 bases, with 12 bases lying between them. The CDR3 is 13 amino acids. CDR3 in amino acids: CSAEGEYNEKLFF. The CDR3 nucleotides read TGCAGTGCGGAGGGGGAATATAATGAAAAACTGTTTTTT.

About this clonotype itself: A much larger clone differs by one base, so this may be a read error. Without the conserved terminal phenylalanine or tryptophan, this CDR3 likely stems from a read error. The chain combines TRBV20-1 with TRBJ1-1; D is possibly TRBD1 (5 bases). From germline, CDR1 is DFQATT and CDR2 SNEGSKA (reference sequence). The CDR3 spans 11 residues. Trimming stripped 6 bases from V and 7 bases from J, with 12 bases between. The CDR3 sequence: CSATRDGEAFL. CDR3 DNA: TGCAGTGCCACCCGGGACGGTGAAGCTTTCCTT.

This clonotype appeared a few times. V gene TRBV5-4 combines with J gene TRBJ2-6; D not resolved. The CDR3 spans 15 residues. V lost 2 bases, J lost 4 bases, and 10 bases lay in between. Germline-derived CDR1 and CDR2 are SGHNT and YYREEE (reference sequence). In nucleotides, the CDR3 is TGTGCCAGCAGCTTAAGGGTTACAGGGGCCAACGTCCTGACTTTC. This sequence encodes CASSLRVTGANVLTF.

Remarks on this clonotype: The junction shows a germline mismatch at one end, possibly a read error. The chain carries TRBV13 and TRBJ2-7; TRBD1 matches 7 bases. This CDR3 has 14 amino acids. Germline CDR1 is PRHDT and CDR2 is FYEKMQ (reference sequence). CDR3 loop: CANSLRDRTYNQYF. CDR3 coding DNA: TGTGCCAACAGCTTACGGGACAGAACTTACAATCAGTACTTC. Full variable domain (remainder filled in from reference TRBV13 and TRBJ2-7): AAGVIQSPRHLIKEKRETATLKCYPIPRHDTVYWYQQGPGQDPQFLISFYEKMQSDKGSIPDRFSAQQFSDYHSELNMSSLELGDSALYFCANSLRDRTYNQYFGPGTRLTVT.

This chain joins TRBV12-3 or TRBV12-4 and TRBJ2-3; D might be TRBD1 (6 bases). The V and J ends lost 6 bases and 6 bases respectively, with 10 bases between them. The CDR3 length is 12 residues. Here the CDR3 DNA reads TGTGCCAGCAGGGGCGGACAGGATACGCAGTATTTT. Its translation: CASRGGQDTQYF.

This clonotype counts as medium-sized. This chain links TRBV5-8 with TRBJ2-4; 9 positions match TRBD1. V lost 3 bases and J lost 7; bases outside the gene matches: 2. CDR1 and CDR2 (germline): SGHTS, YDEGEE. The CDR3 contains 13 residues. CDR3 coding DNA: TGTGCCAGCAGCTGGGACAGGGACAACATTCAGTACTTC. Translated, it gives CASSWDRDNIQYF.

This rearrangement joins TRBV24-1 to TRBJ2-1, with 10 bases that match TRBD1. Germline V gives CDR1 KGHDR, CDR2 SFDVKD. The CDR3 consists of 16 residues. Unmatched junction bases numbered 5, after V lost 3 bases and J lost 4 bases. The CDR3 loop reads CATSDPGQGGYNEQFF. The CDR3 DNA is TGTGCCACCAGTGATCCTGGACAGGGGGGTTACAATGAGCAGTTCTTC.

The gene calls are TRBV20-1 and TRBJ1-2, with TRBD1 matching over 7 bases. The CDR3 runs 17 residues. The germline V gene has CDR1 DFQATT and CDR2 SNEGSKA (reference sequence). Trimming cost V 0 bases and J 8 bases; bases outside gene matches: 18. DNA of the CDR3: TGCAGTGCTAGAGATGCCCAGGGGGGCGGGGGGCGTCGAGGCTACACCTTC. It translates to CSARDAQGGGGRRGYTF.

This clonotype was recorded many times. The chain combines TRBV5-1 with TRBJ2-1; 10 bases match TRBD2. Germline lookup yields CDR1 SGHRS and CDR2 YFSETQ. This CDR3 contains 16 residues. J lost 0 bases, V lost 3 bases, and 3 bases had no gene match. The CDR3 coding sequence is TGCGCCAGCAGCTATAGCGGGGGGAACTCCTACAATGAGCAGTTCTTC. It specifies CASSYSGGNSYNEQFF.

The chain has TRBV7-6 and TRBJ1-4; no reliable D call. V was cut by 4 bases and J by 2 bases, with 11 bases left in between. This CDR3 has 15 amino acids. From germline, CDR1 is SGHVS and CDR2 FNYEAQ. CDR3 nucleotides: TGTGCCAGCAGCTCCCAATGGGGTACTAATGAAAAACTGTTTTTT. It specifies CASSSQWGTNEKLFF.

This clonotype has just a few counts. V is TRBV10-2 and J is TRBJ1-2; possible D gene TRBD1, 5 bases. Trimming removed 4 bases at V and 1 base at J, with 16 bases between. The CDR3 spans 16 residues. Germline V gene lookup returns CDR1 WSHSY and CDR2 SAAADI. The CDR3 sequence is CASSGAETEVNYGYTF. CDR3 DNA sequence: TGCGCCAGCAGTGGCGCGGAGACAGAAGTTAACTATGGCTACACCTTC.

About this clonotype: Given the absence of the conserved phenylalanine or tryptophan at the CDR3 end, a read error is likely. The CDR3 nucleotides are TGTGCCAGCGGGGTAGCGGGCGCCCGCAATGAGCAGTTCCTC. It yields the protein CASGVAGARNEQFL. The V and J genes are TRBV7-3 and TRBJ2-1, with 7 nucleotides matching TRBD2. Germline values: CDR1 SGHTA, CDR2 FQGTGA. This CDR3 is built from 14 residues. V lost 8 bases to trimming and J lost 6 bases; unmatched junction nucleotides: 10.

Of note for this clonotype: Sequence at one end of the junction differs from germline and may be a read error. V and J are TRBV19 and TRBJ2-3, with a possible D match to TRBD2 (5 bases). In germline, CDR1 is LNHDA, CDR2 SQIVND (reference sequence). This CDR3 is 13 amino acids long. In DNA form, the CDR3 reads TGTGCCAGCAGTATATTAGCGAAGGATACGCAGTATTTT. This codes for CASSILAKDTQYF.

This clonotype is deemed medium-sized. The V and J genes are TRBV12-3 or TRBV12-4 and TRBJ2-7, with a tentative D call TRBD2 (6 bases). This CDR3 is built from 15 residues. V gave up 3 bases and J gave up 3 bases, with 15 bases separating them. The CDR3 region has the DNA TGTGCCAGCAGTTTCGGACTAAGTAGAAACTACGAGCAGTACTTC. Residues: CASSFGLSRNYEQYF.

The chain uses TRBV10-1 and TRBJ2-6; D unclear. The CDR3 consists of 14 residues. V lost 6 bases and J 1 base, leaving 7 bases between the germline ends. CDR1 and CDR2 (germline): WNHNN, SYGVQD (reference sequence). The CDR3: CASSPGSGANVLTF. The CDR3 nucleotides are TGCGCCAGCAGCCCGGGTTCTGGGGCCAACGTCCTGACTTTC.

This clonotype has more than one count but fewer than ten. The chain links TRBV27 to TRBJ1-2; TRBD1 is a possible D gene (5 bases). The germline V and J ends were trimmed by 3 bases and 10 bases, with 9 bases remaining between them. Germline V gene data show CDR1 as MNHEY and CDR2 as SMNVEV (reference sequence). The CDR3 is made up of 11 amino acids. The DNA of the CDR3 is TGTGCCAGCAGTTTCGGGGGGACCTACACCTTC. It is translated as CASSFGGTYTF.

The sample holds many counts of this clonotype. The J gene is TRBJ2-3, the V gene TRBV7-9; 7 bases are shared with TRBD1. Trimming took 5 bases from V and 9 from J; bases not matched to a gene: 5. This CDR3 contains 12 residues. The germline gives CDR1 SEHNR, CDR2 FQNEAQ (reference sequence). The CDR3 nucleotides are TGTGCCAGCAGCGCCGACAGGGCGACGCAGTATTTT. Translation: CASSADRATQYF.

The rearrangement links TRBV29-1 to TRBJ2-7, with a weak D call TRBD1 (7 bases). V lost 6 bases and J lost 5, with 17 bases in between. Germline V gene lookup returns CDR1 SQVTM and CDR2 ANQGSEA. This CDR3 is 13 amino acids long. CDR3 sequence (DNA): TGCAGCGTCCACTCCAGGGGGGCCCACGAGCAGTACTTC. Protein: CSVHSRGAHEQYF.

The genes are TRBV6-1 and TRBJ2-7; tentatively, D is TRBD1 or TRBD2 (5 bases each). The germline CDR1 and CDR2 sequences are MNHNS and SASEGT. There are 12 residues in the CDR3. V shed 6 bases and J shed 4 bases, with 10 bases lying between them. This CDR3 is CASSIEGYEQYF. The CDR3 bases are TGTGCCAGCAGCATAGAGGGGTACGAGCAGTACTTC.

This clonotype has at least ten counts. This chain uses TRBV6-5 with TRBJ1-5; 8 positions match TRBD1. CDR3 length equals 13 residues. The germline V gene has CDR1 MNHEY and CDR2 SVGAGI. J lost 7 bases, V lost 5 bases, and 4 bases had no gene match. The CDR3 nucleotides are TGTGCCAGCAGTCCGGACAGGGTCCAGCCCCAGCATTTT. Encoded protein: CASSPDRVQPQHF.

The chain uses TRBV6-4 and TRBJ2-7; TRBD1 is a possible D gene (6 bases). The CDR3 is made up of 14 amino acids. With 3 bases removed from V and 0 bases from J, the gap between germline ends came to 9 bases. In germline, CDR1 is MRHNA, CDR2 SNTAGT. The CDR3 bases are TGTGCCAGCAGTGAATCGGACAGCTCCTACGAGCAGTACTTC. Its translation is CASSESDSSYEQYF.

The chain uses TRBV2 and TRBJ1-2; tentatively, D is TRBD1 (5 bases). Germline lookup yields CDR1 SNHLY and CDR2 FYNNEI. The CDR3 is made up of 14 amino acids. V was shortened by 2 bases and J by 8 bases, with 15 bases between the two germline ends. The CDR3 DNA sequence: TGTGCCAGCAGTGAACGAGGGGCCACAGGAGGCTACACCTTC. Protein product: CASSERGATGGYTF.

The CDR3 is CASSRQHETNYGYTF. The CDR3 nucleotides are TGTGCCAGCAGCAGACAACACGAGACTAACTATGGCTACACCTTC. This chain connects TRBV6-4 to TRBJ1-2; no firm D call. Germline CDR1 reads MRHNA; CDR2 reads SNTAGT. Trimming pared 6 bases from V and 0 bases from J, leaving 14 bases between. The CDR3 is 15 residues long.